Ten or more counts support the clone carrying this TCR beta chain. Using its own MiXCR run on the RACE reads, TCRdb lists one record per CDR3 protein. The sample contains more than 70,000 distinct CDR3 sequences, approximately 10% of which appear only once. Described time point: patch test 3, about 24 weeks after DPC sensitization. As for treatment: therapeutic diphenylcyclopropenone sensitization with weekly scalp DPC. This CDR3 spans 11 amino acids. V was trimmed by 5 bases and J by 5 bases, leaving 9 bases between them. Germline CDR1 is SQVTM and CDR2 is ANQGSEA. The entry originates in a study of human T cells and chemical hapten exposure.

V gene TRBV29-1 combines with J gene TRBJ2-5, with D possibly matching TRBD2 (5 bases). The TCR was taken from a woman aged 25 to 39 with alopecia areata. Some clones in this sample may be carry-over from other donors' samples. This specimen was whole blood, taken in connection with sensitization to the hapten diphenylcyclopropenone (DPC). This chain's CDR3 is CSVSAAETQYF. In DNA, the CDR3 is TGCAGCGTTTCAGCGGCTGAGACCCAGTACTTC.